The rows below give T cell receptor beta chains drawn from one sample of a study of blood T cell repertoires in COVID-19. The protocol was immunoSEQ multiplex PCR, while the TCRdb copy is restricted to in-frame clones and leaves out a portion. The sample shows tens of thousands of clones, about three quarters of them seen only once. The sequencing sample was made of peripheral blood. The receptors here all came from a man aged 45-65 years with active or convalescent COVID-19. Both conserved end residues are part of each CDR3. D genes are given only for firm matches. Clone size is shown for a subset of rows, as once, few, many or a class of expanded clone.

V	J	size	D	CDR3	DNA
TRBV13	TRBJ2-6	.	.	CASSSRVSSGANVLTF	TGTGCCAGCAGCTCCCGGGTGTCCTCTGGGGCCAACGTCCTGACTTTC
TRBV7-9	TRBJ2-5	.	TRBD2	CASSWGLAGTETQYF	TGTGCCAGCAGCTGGGGACTAGCGGGAACAGAGACCCAGTACTTC
TRBV3-1/TRBV3-2	TRBJ1-1	few	.	CASSPRGYTEAFF	TGTGCCAGCAGCCCAAGGGGGTACACTGAAGCTTTCTTT
TRBV3-1/TRBV3-2	TRBJ1-3	.	.	CASSFLANTIYF	TGTGCCAGCAGCTTTTTAGCAAACACCATATATTTT
TRBV19	TRBJ1-2	.	.	CASSIDLQTASYGYTF	TGTGCCAGTAGTATAGACCTCCAGACAGCTAGCTATGGCTACACCTTC
TRBV27	TRBJ1-6	once	.	CASSPLASHPLHF	TGTGCCAGCAGCCCCCTGGCCTCACACCCCCTCCACTTT
TRBV7-2	TRBJ2-5	.	TRBD2	CASSLRTGGQETQYF	TGTGCCAGCAGCTTACGGACGGGGGGGCAAGAGACCCAGTACTTC
TRBV7-9	TRBJ1-5	few	.	CASGLDQPQHF	TGTGCCAGCGGACTCGATCAGCCCCAGCATTTT
TRBV19	TRBJ1-1	.	.	CARHVGEGVAAFF	TGTGCCCGCCATGTGGGGGAGGGGGTGGCAGCTTTCTTT
TRBV5-6	TRBJ1-2	once	TRBD1	CASSWGTGGKDYTF	TGTGCCAGCAGCTGGGGCACAGGGGGCAAAGACTACACCTTC
TRBV18	TRBJ2-1	few	TRBD2	CASSPSGRARDNEQFF	TGTGCCAGCTCACCTAGCGGGAGGGCCAGGGACAATGAGCAGTTCTTC
TRBV2	TRBJ2-1	.	.	CASVQLEQFF	TGTGCCAGCGTCCAACTTGAGCAGTTCTTC
TRBV6-5	TRBJ2-7	.	.	CASSYDKSYEQYF	TGTGCCAGCAGTTACGACAAGTCCTACGAGCAGTACTTC
TRBV5-1	TRBJ2-2	once	.	CASSLAWSEAGELFF	TGCGCCAGCAGCTTGGCCTGGTCAGAAGCCGGGGAGCTGTTTTTT
TRBV5-1	TRBJ2-2	.	TRBD2	CASSSSGRADTGELFF	TGCGCCAGCAGCTCGAGCGGGAGGGCCGACACCGGGGAGCTGTTTTTT
TRBV19	TRBJ2-7	few	TRBD2	CASSLAGDLYEQYF	TGTGCCAGTTCGCTAGCGGGAGATCTTTACGAGCAGTACTTC
TRBV5-1	TRBJ2-2	.	.	CASRGEENTGELFF	TGCGCCAGTAGGGGCGAGGAGAACACCGGGGAGCTGTTTTTT
TRBV6-1	TRBJ1-5	few	.	CASSELMSGSGQPQHF	TGTGCCAGCAGTGAATTAATGTCAGGGTCGGGTCAGCCCCAGCATTTT
TRBV7-9	TRBJ1-3	.	.	CATSQDLAYSGNTIYF	TGTGCCACCTCACAGGATCTTGCTTACTCTGGAAACACCATATATTTT
TRBV12-3/TRBV12-4	TRBJ2-7	.	TRBD2	CASSFREGYEQYF	TGTGCCAGCAGTTTCCGGGAGGGCTACGAGCAGTACTTC
TRBV27	TRBJ2-7	.	.	CASSMSTYYEQYF	TGTGCCAGCAGTATGTCTACTTACTACGAGCAGTACTTC
TRBV5-4	TRBJ2-7	once	TRBD2	CASRTSGSYEQYF	TGTGCCAGCCGGACTAGCGGCTCCTACGAGCAGTACTTC
TRBV7-8	TRBJ1-5	once	.	CASSLAWGRGSSGYSNQPQHF	TGTGCCAGCAGCTTAGCGTGGGGCAGGGGCTCGAGTGGGTATAGCAATCAGCCCCAGCATTTT
TRBV5-1	TRBJ2-7	many	TRBD1	CASSRDSAPREQYF	TGCGCCAGCAGCCGGGACAGCGCCCCTCGGGAGCAGTACTTC
TRBV19	TRBJ1-5	once	.	CASMAGLNQPQHF	TGTGCCAGTATGGCAGGCCTTAATCAGCCCCAGCATTTT
TRBV29-1	TRBJ2-7	once	TRBD2	CSVETSGISYEQYF	TGCAGCGTAGAAACTAGCGGGATCTCCTACGAGCAGTACTTC
TRBV6-5	TRBJ1-1	.	TRBD1	CASRLTGAPEAFF	TGTGCCAGCAGATTGACAGGGGCCCCTGAAGCTTTCTTT
TRBV19	TRBJ1-2	few	.	CASRPTGVYYGYTF	TGTGCCAGTAGGCCGACCGGGGTTTACTATGGCTACACCTTC
TRBV7-6	TRBJ2-7	few	.	CASSTSGVSSYEQYF	TGTGCCAGCAGCACTAGTGGGGTGAGCTCCTACGAGCAGTACTTC
TRBV19	TRBJ1-1	many	.	CASQVGEGGAAFF	TGTGCCAGCCAAGTGGGGGAGGGGGGGGCAGCTTTCTTT
TRBV27	TRBJ1-2	.	TRBD1	CASRHFRTGQGVYGYTF	TGTGCCAGCAGGCATTTTAGGACGGGACAGGGGGTCTATGGCTACACCTTC
TRBV15	TRBJ1-3	.	.	CATSRETEGGTIYF	TGTGCCACCAGCAGAGAGACGGAGGGAGGCACCATATATTTT
TRBV7-9	TRBJ1-5	few	TRBD1	CASSQGQGRRLEPQHF	TGTGCCAGCAGCCAAGGACAGGGGCGCAGGTTGGAGCCCCAGCATTTT
TRBV27	TRBJ1-6	.	TRBD1	CASSLLATGGRYYSPLHF	TGTGCCAGCAGTTTATTGGCGACAGGGGGAAGATATTATTCACCCCTCCACTTT
TRBV11-2	TRBJ2-1	.	TRBD2	CASSRAGGLAGRGEQFF	TGTGCCAGCAGCCGGGCAGGGGGACTAGCGGGACGAGGCGAGCAGTTCTTC
TRBV6-2/TRBV6-3	TRBJ2-1	.	TRBD2	CASSYSPAGGLYNEQFF	TGTGCCAGCAGTTACTCCCCAGCGGGAGGGCTTTACAATGAGCAGTTCTTC
TRBV27	TRBJ2-1	.	.	CASSLRHEQFF	TGTGCCAGCAGTTTGAGGCATGAGCAGTTCTTC
TRBV12-5	TRBJ2-7	.	TRBD2	CASSAGTYEQYF	TGTGCTAGTTCAGCGGGAACCTACGAGCAGTACTTC
TRBV5-4	TRBJ1-2	.	.	CASSPTASYGYTF	TGTGCCAGCAGCCCGACAGCTTCCTATGGCTACACCTTC
TRBV30	TRBJ1-3	.	.	CAWSPFFGDFQVYGTTGNTIYF	TGTGCCTGGAGTCCCTTTTTTGGGGACTTTCAGGTTTACGGTACAACTGGAAACACCATATATTTT
TRBV27	TRBJ2-1	.	TRBD2	CASSLTPGLAGIGNEQFF	TGTGCCAGCAGTTTAACACCGGGACTAGCGGGAATTGGCAATGAGCAGTTCTTC
TRBV11-3	TRBJ1-2	.	.	CASSLRGYGYTF	TGTGCCAGCAGCTTACGGGGGTATGGCTACACCTTC
TRBV30	TRBJ1-3	.	.	CAWSHRTGSGNTIYF	TGTGCCTGGAGCCACCGAACCGGCTCTGGAAACACCATATATTTT
TRBV5-6	TRBJ2-6	.	.	CASSLQQASFSGANVLTF	TGTGCCAGCAGCTTACAGCAGGCCTCCTTCTCTGGGGCCAACGTCCTGACTTTC
TRBV7-8	TRBJ2-7	.	.	CASSLNSYSYEQYF	TGTGCCAGCAGCTTAAACAGCTACTCCTACGAGCAGTACTTC
TRBV7-2	TRBJ2-2	.	TRBD2	CASSPFAGGPSTGELFF	TGTGCCAGCAGCCCTTTTGCGGGAGGGCCTTCCACCGGGGAGCTGTTTTTT
TRBV5-3	TRBJ2-7	.	.	CARSGSGSIGAHEQYF	TGTGCCAGAAGCGGTTCGGGTAGTATAGGTGCCCACGAGCAGTACTTC
TRBV11-3	TRBJ2-3	.	.	CASSLEHGDTQYF	TGTGCCAGCAGCTTAGAACATGGAGATACGCAGTATTTT
TRBV10-2	TRBJ1-2	.	TRBD1	CASSEVDRDGYTF	TGCGCCAGCAGTGAGGTGGACAGGGACGGCTACACCTTC
TRBV29-1	TRBJ2-5	few	.	CSARPQETQYF	TGCAGCGCCAGGCCCCAAGAGACCCAGTACTTC
TRBV19	TRBJ1-4	.	.	CASSPGQSLNEKLFF	TGTGCCAGTAGCCCAGGACAGTCCTTAAATGAAAAACTGTTTTTT
TRBV11-1	TRBJ2-7	.	TRBD1	CASSRTGSIYEQYF	TGTGCCAGCAGCCGGACAGGGAGTATTTACGAGCAGTACTTC
TRBV19	TRBJ2-2	.	.	CASSIRKGANTGELFF	TGTGCCAGTAGCATACGGAAGGGGGCGAACACCGGGGAGCTGTTTTTT
TRBV30	TRBJ2-1	.	.	CAWSVLGGRTYNEQFF	TGTGCCTGGAGTGTACTTGGCGGAAGGACCTACAATGAGCAGTTCTTC
TRBV7-2	TRBJ2-2	.	TRBD2	CASRRRSSGGDTGELFF	TGTGCCAGCAGGCGAAGATCTAGCGGGGGGGACACCGGGGAGCTGTTTTTT